The subject of this entry is one T cell receptor beta chain. Its antigen is not known. These data are taken from a study of T cell repertoires in cytomegalovirus infection. For the study at large: A matching HLA type, together with CMV infection, was signaled by public TCR beta signatures.

Each CDR3 protein is one row after TCRdb ran MiXCR on the reads. The sample holds 50,000 or so distinct CDR3 sequences, approximately 22% seen once. The study, taken as a whole, reports: There were HLA-C-restricted CMV-specific TCR beta clonotypes dominating the ex vivo response. Summed public TCR beta family frequency identified CMV carriers bearing the relevant HLA.

Germline V gene data show CDR1 as KGHDR and CDR2 as SFDVKD. The CDR3 runs 16 residues. The germline V and J ends were trimmed by 3 bases and 4 bases, with 17 bases remaining between them. The specimen sequenced was PBMCs, sequenced either directly or after in vitro stimulation (not recorded which). The sequence derives from a human donor in good health (CMV status not recorded). Some clones in this sample may be carry-over from other donors' samples. The genes are TRBV24-1 and TRBJ2-5, with D maybe TRBD2 (6 bases). The CDR3 here is CATSDTSLIPGETQYF. The CDR3 region has the DNA TGTGCCACCAGTGATACTAGCCTTATACCCGGAGAGACCCAGTACTTC.